The 7 T cell receptor beta chains below all came from one sample that was sequenced in a study of shared clonotypes between healthy human individuals. Profiling relied on immunoSEQ multiplex PCR, and the TCRdb table lists in-frame clones only, not all of them. Of about 2.3 million clones detected, 80% to 95% appear once; the ten largest clones hold 0.39%. Sample: naive CD4+ T cells from PBMCs. Subset: CD45RA+ positively selected. The source of these receptors is a man younger than 30 in good health. Some clones in this sample may be carry-over from other donors' samples.

This chain joins TRBV28 and TRBJ1-3; 9 bases line up with TRBD1. CDR3 length: 15 amino acids. V shed 2 bases and J 4 bases; nucleotides not matched to a gene: 3. The V gene's germline CDR1 is MDHEN and CDR2 SYDVKM. The CDR3 region is CASSLLGQGGNTIYF. In DNA form, the CDR3 reads TGTGCCAGCAGTTTACTCGGACAGGGGGGAAACACCATATATTTT.

The chain joins TRBV13 to TRBJ2-2, with D tentatively TRBD1 (5 bases). This CDR3 has 13 residues. The V gene lost 5 bases and the J gene lost 5 bases, with 9 bases spanning the gap. Germline CDR1 and CDR2: PRHDT and FYEKMQ (reference sequence). For the CDR3, the DNA is TGTGCCAGCAGCCAAAGACAGACCGGGGAGCTGTTTTTT. It specifies CASSQRQTGELFF.

The CDR3 sequence is CASSLATGGSNTGELFF. The CDR3, as DNA: TGCGCCAGCAGCTTGGCCACAGGGGGATCCAACACCGGGGAGCTGTTTTTT. The chain couples TRBV5-1 to TRBJ2-2, with 8 bases aligning to TRBD1. J lost 2 bases, V lost 0 bases, and 6 bases had no gene match. Germline CDR1 SGHRS, CDR2 YFSETQ. The CDR3 has 17 amino acids.

The chain employs TRBV6-1 and TRBJ2-5, with D perhaps matching TRBD2 (5 bases). The CDR3 is 14 amino acids. The V end was cut by 0 bases, the J end by 9 bases, with 14 bases between. Germline loops: CDR1 MNHNS, CDR2 SASEGT. CDR3 DNA sequence: TGTGCCAGCAGTGAAGCGGGTCTAGCTAGAGCCCAGTACTTC. Translation: CASSEAGLARAQYF.

The CDR3, as DNA: TGTGCCAGCAGTTCCGGGACAATTTACGAGCAGTACTTC. This gives the protein CASSSGTIYEQYF. The rearrangement links TRBV2 to TRBJ2-7; the D gene is possibly TRBD1 (6 bases). V was clipped by 5 bases and J by 4 bases, with 12 bases between them. Germline V CDR1 and CDR2: SNHLY, FYNNEI. The CDR3 has 13 amino acids.

In this sample, this clone turned up once. The V and J genes are TRBV29-1 and TRBJ2-2, with D possibly being TRBD2 (5 bases). CDR1 and CDR2 from the germline V gene are SQVTM and ANQGSEA. The CDR3 is made up of 15 amino acids. The ends were cut back, 6 bases at V and 4 bases at J, with 18 bases in the middle. This CDR3 reads CSVPASSSFTGELFF. The DNA of the CDR3 is TGCAGCGTCCCCGCTAGCAGTTCCTTCACCGGGGAGCTGTTTTTT.

This chain uses TRBV23-1 with TRBJ2-7; 7 positions match TRBD2. TRBV23-1 is designated an ORF whose function remains uncertain. With 6 bases clipped from V and 0 bases from J, the junction kept 14 bases outside the gene matches. The CDR3 extends over 17 amino acids. Here the CDR3 reads CASSPIGEGNVSYEQYF. The CDR3 bases are TGCGCCAGCAGCCCTATAGGGGAGGGAAACGTCTCCTACGAGCAGTACTTC.